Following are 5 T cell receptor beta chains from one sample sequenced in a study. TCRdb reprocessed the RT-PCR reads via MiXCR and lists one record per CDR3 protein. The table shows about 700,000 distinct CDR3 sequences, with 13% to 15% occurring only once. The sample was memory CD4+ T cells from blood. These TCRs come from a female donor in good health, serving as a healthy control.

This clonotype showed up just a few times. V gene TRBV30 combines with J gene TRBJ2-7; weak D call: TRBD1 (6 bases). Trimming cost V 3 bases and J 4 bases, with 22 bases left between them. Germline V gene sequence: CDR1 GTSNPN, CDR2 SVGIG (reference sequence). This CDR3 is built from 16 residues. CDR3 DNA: TGTGCCTGGAGACCGGACCGCCGGGGACAAACTTACGAGCAGTACTTC. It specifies CAWRPDRRGQTYEQYF.

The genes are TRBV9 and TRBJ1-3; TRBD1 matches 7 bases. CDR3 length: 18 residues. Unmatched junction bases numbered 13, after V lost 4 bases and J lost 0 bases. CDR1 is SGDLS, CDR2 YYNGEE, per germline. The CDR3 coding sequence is TGTGCCAGCAGCACCCCAGCGGGGACAGCGGACTCTGGAAACACCATATATTTT. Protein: CASSTPAGTADSGNTIYF.

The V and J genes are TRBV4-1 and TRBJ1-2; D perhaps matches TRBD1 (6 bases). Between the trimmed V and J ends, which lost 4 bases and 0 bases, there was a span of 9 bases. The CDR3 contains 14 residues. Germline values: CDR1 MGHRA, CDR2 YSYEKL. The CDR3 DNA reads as TGCGCCAGCAGCCCCGGGACAACTAACTATGGCTACACCTTC. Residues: CASSPGTTNYGYTF.

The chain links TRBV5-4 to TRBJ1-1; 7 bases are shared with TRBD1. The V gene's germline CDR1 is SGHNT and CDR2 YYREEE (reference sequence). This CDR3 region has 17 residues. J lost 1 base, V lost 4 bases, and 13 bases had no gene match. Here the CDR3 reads CASSERVGTEENTEAFF. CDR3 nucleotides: TGTGCCAGCAGCGAAAGAGTCGGGACAGAAGAGAACACTGAAGCTTTCTTT.

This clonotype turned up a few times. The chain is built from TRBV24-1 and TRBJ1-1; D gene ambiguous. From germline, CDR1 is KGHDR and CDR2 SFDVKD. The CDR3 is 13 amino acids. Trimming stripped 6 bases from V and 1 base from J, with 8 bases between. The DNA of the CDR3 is TGTGCCACCAGTTCGACGGGGAACACTGAAGCTTTCTTT. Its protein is CATSSTGNTEAFF.